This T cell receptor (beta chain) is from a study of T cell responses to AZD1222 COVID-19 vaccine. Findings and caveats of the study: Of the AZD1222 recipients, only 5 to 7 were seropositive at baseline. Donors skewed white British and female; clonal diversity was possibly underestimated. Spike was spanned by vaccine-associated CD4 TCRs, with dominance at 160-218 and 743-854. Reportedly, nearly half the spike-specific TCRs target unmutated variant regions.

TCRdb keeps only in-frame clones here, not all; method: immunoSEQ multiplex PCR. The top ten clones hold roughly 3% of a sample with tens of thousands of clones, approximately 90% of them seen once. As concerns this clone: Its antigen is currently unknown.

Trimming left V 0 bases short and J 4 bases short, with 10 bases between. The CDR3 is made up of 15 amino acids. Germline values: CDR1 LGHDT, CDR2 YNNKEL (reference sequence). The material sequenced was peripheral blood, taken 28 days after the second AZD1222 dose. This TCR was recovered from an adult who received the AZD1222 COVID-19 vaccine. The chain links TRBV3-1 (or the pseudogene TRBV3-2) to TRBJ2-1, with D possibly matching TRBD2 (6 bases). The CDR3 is CASSQDPSAYNEQFF. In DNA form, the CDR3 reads TGTGCCAGCAGCCAAGATCCTAGCGCTTACAATGAGCAGTTCTTC.